The 22 T cell receptor beta chains presented below share a single source sample, sequenced in a study of metastatic and nonmetastatic thyroid tumors. Thyroid surgery was performed in patients who had received no treatment beforehand. TCRdb redid the clone calls on the PCR reads using MiXCR. Among around 18,000 clones listed, less than 40% were seen once. Material for sequencing was tumor tissue. Receptors were obtained from a female donor with papillary thyroid cancer or a benign thyroid nodule (not recorded which). Some clones in this sample may be carry-over from other donors' samples.

This clone showed up just a few times. V and J are TRBV12-3 or TRBV12-4 and TRBJ2-3; 7 bases match TRBD2. The length of the CDR3 is 16 residues. J gave up 3 bases and V 0 bases, and 6 bases lay outside the gene matches. This chain's CDR3 is CASSLALPAGTDTQYF. The CDR3 bases are TGTGCCAGCAGTTTAGCGTTGCCAGCGGGAACAGATACGCAGTATTTT.

This clone showed up just a few times. The V call is TRBV27, the J call TRBJ2-3, with 14 bases identical to TRBD2. This CDR3 is 16 amino acids long. The germline gives CDR1 MNHEY, CDR2 SMNVEV (reference sequence). J was trimmed by 6 bases and V by 5 bases; bases with no gene match: 7. The CDR3 loop reads CASSPGLAGVVDTQYF. CDR3 bases: TGTGCCAGCAGTCCGGGACTAGCGGGAGTGGTGGATACGCAGTATTTT.

By its share, this clone is medium-sized (0.01 to 0.1%). The chain is built from TRBV12-3 or TRBV12-4 and TRBJ1-6; TRBD1 matches at 9 bases. The CDR3 is made up of 13 amino acids. V dropped 6 bases and J dropped 8; count of bases not matched to a gene: 2. CDR3 loop: CASSRDRDSPLHF. DNA for the CDR3: TGTGCCAGCAGCAGGGACAGGGATTCACCCCTCCACTTT.

This clone was seen at least ten times. The chain recombines TRBV6-1 with TRBJ2-2, with D possibly TRBD1 on 6 matching bases. V lost 6 bases, J lost 0 bases, and 17 bases lay in between. The CDR3 spans 17 residues. Germline V gene lookup returns CDR1 MNHNS and CDR2 SASEGT. CDR3 in amino acids: CASREALGHSNTGELFF. The CDR3 DNA sequence: TGTGCCAGCAGGGAGGCGTTGGGACATTCGAACACCGGGGAGCTGTTTTTT.

The chain joins TRBV20-1 to TRBJ2-1, with TRBD2 as a possible D gene (7 bases). V was cut by 4 bases and J by 2 bases, with 18 bases left in between. The CDR3 is made up of 16 amino acids. Germline-derived CDR1 and CDR2 are DFQATT and SNEGSKA (reference sequence). CDR3: CSATSGGSFTYNEQFF. CDR3 bases: TGCAGTGCTACCTCGGGGGGCTCGTTTACCTACAATGAGCAGTTCTTC.

This clone turned up a few times. The V call is TRBV27, the J call TRBJ2-7, with D uncertain. Per the germline V gene, CDR1 is MNHEY and CDR2 is SMNVEV (reference sequence). V was pared by 5 bases and J by 0 bases, with 11 bases between. The CDR3 has 14 residues. For the CDR3, the DNA is TGTGCCAGCAGTGTCAGCGAAATCTCCTACGAGCAGTACTTC. This gives the protein CASSVSEISYEQYF.

This clone turned up a few times. The chain carries TRBV6-1 and TRBJ2-5, with TRBD2 matching 7 bases. The CDR3 extends over 13 amino acids. Germline assignment: CDR1 MNHNS and CDR2 SASEGT. Unmatched junction bases numbered 5, after V lost 5 bases and J lost 5 bases. The CDR3 reads CASSRGGGETQYF. DNA of the CDR3: TGTGCCAGCAGTCGCGGCGGGGGTGAGACCCAGTACTTC.

This chain joins TRBV11-2 and TRBJ2-5; D uncertain. CDR3 length equals 13 residues. Per the germline V gene, CDR1 is SGHAT and CDR2 is FQNNGV. V was trimmed by 3 bases and J by 0 bases, leaving 5 bases between them. The CDR3 nucleotides are TGTGCCAGCAGCTTCTCCCACCAAGAGACCCAGTACTTC. Protein: CASSFSHQETQYF.

This clone was detected only a few times. Other nucleotide sequences from this sample produce the same CDR3. The V call is TRBV11-1, the J call TRBJ1-2; TRBD1 agrees at 12 bases. V trimming: 5 bases; J trimming: 14 bases; junction bases outside the gene matches: 9. The germline CDR1 and CDR2 sequences are SGHAT and FQDESV (reference sequence). This CDR3 has 13 residues. The CDR3 spells CASSAGQGARETF. CDR3 sequence (DNA): TGTGCCAGCAGCGCGGGACAGGGGGCAAGAGAAACCTTC.

There are many counts of this clone. The rearrangement uses TRBV3-1 and TRBJ2-7; D unclear. The germline CDR1 and CDR2 sequences are LGHDT and YNNKEL (reference sequence). The CDR3 consists of 16 residues. The V gene lost 1 base and the J gene lost 4 bases, with 17 bases spanning the gap. CDR3 loop: CASSQVMSVRFYEQYF. For the CDR3, the DNA is TGTGCCAGCAGCCAAGTCATGTCAGTTCGGTTTTACGAGCAGTACTTC.

The gene calls are TRBV19 and TRBJ1-5, with D possibly matching TRBD1 (6 bases). V dropped 3 bases and J dropped 1 base, with 16 bases sitting between them. The CDR3 is 17 amino acids. In germline, CDR1 is LNHDA, CDR2 SQIVND (reference sequence). The CDR3 region is CASSILTGQQSNQPQHF. CDR3 nucleotides: TGTGCCAGTAGTATTCTGACAGGACAACAGAGCAATCAGCCCCAGCATTTT.

This clone was recorded many times. This chain's CDR3 is CASSFGQGHEKLFF. CDR3 nucleotide sequence: TGTGCCAGCAGCTTCGGACAGGGTCATGAAAAACTGTTTTTT. The rearrangement links TRBV7-8 to TRBJ1-4; 8 bases are shared with TRBD1. CDR3 length equals 14 residues. V gave up 3 bases and J gave up 6 bases; unmatched junction bases: 3. CDR1 and CDR2 (germline): SGHVS, FQNEAQ.

In its sample, this clone was seen a few times. The DNA of the CDR3 is TGTGCCAGCAGTCGGAGGGAAAAGTATGGCTACACCTTC. Translating it yields CASSRREKYGYTF. This chain uses TRBV27 with TRBJ1-2; unclear D gene. The CDR3 is 13 amino acids. Germline V gene sequence: CDR1 MNHEY, CDR2 SMNVEV (reference sequence). Deletions cut 5 bases from V and 5 bases from J, with 12 bases between.

The chain combines TRBV28 with TRBJ2-1; D remains ambiguous. Germline assignment: CDR1 MDHEN and CDR2 SYDVKM. This CDR3 contains 12 residues. V was trimmed by 3 bases and J by 3 bases, leaving 3 bases between them. The CDR3 DNA is TGTGCCAGCAGTTTCCGCTACAATGAGCAGTTCTTC. It encodes CASSFRYNEQFF.

Within the sample, this clone is medium-sized. This chain links TRBV20-1 with TRBJ1-1; D gene uncertain. The germline V and J ends were trimmed by 4 bases and 1 base, with 10 bases remaining between them. In germline, CDR1 is DFQATT, CDR2 SNEGSKA (reference sequence). The CDR3 sequence is 13 residues long. The CDR3 DNA sequence: TGCAGTGCTATCACCCCGCAGAACACTGAAGCTTTCTTT. This translates into CSAITPQNTEAFF.

This clone was seen at least ten times. A much larger clone differs from this one at a single base, so this may be a read error. The rearrangement uses TRBV6-2 or TRBV6-3 and TRBJ1-1; 8 bases agree with TRBD1. This CDR3 comprises 16 residues. Germline CDR1 is MNHEY and CDR2 is SVGEGT. With V trimmed by 2 bases and J by 4 bases, 9 bases remained unmatched. The CDR3 DNA is TGTGCCAGCAGTTACGGCTCGGGCAGGGGGCCCACTGAAGCTTTCTTT. Amino acid sequence: CASSYGSGRGPTEAFF.

This clone was detected once. Relative to the germline gene, one junction end is altered; a read error may explain this. This chain connects TRBV7-7 to TRBJ2-7; 10 bases are a match to TRBD1. Per germline, CDR1 SSHAT and CDR2 FNYEAQ (reference sequence). The CDR3 runs 14 residues. The CDR3 bases are TGTGCTAGCAGCCTGGGACAGGGGCTAGGAGAGCAGTACTTC. This codes for CASSLGQGLGEQYF. Variable domain in full (rest from reference TRBV7-7 and TRBJ2-7): GAGVSQSPRYKVTKRGQDVTLRCDPISSHATLYWYQQALGQGPEFLTYFNYEAQPDKSGLPSDRFSAERPEGSISTLTIQRTEQRDSAMYRCASSLGQGLGEQYFGPGTRLTVT.

This clone was picked up a small number of times. The V call is TRBV6-5, the J call TRBJ1-2; D gene unclear. The germline V gene encodes CDR1 MNHEY and CDR2 SVGAGI. V lost 8 bases and J 6 bases, leaving 31 bases between the germline ends. This CDR3 comprises 18 residues. The CDR3 sequence: CASSLFPRRFGPVDGYTF. Here the CDR3 DNA reads TGTGCCAGCTCCCTTTTCCCAAGGCGCTTTGGGCCCGTGGATGGCTACACCTTC.

The rearrangement joins TRBV7-9 to TRBJ2-5; 11 bases fit TRBD1. Trimming removed 5 bases from V and 2 bases from J; junction bases left unmatched: 7. This CDR3 comprises 16 residues. Germline-derived CDR1 and CDR2 are SEHNR and FQNEAQ (reference sequence). The CDR3 region is CASSRTGGRYQETQYF. The CDR3 coding sequence is TGTGCCAGCAGCCGGACAGGGGGCCGATATCAAGAGACCCAGTACTTC.

A note on this clone: This may be a read error, as it is one base from a much larger clone. This chain uses TRBV10-1 with TRBJ1-1; no reliable D call. This CDR3 is built from 15 residues. CDR1 and CDR2 (germline): WNHNN, SYGVQD (reference sequence). Trimming removed 3 bases at V and 4 bases at J, with 15 bases between. In nucleotides, the CDR3 is TGCGCCAGCAGTGACTCTGTGACACCCACCACTGAAGCTTTCTTT. As protein: CASSDSVTPTTEAFF.

The V and J genes are TRBV5-1 and TRBJ2-2, with D unclear. The CDR3 totals 14 residues. Looked up from germline, CDR1 is SGHRS and CDR2 is YFSETQ. Between the trimmed V and J ends, which lost 3 bases and 4 bases, there was a span of 10 bases. The CDR3 reads CASSSSRPTGELFF. The CDR3 nucleotides are TGCGCCAGCAGCTCGTCCCGGCCCACCGGGGAGCTGTTTTTT.

The table lists this clone with many counts. The chain recombines TRBV4-2 with TRBJ2-1; 12 bases match TRBD2. Germline values: CDR1 LGHNA, CDR2 YNFKEQ. V lost 2 bases, J lost 8 bases, and 7 bases stayed unmatched. The CDR3 contains 16 residues. Here the CDR3 DNA reads TGTGCCAGCAGCCAATCCCCTAGCGGGAGGGCCGATGAGCAGTTCTTC. This gives the protein CASSQSPSGRADEQFF.